The following is a T cell receptor (beta chain) sequence with its context. Its target is unknown. The sample belongs to a study of cytomegalovirus exposure and HLA in healthy donors. Study details: Within an early data release were about 80 million unique TCRs drawn from HLA-typed donors. General study findings and limits: Being productive about 87% or about 30% of the time was typical of most TCR beta V segments in an earlier analysis. Many donors carried some public TCRs, although rarity characterized most TCR sequences. A few CMV-associated chains proved CMV antigen-specific in vitro.

V lost 6 bases, J lost 2 bases, and 11 bases lay in between. The CDR3 length is 14 residues. The germline gives CDR1 MNHNY, CDR2 SVGAGI (reference sequence). Primers for the PCR totalled 60 Vbeta and 13 Jbeta. Data came from immunoSEQ multiplex PCR; TCRdb stores just in-frame clones and leaves some out. Among 200,000 or so clones listed, about 85% were seen once. The V and J genes are TRBV6-6 and TRBJ2-1, with D possibly matching TRBD2 (7 bases). Sequenced input: PBMCs. The sequence was collected from a human donor in good health. This chain's CDR3 is CASRAGATYNEQFF. The CDR3 region has the DNA TGTGCCAGCAGGGCGGGGGCTACCTACAATGAGCAGTTCTTC.